One sample yielded the 17 T cell receptor beta chains listed below, sequenced in a study of identical twins. TCRdb ran MiXCR on the 5' RACE reads and lists one entry per CDR3 protein. This sample carries 1.5 million to 2 million distinct CDR3 sequences, less than 35% of them seen once, and the ten largest clones take more than 0.25%. The sample taken for sequencing was cord blood. Source of these receptors: a newborn girl in good health.

A single count supports this clonotype. An end of the junction differs from the germline gene, which may be a read error. V is TRBV4-2 and J is TRBJ2-7; TRBD2 matches at 8 bases. Looked up from germline, CDR1 is LGHNA and CDR2 is YNFKEQ. This CDR3 comprises 13 residues. CDR3 protein: CANSQAGAYEQYF. CDR3 bases: TGTGCCAACAGCCAAGCGGGGGCCTACGAGCAGTACTTC.

This clonotype was seen only once. The rearrangement links TRBV30 to TRBJ1-2; D remains ambiguous. Germline CDR1 GTSNPN, CDR2 SVGIG (reference sequence). V was trimmed by 8 bases and J by 8 bases, leaving 15 bases between them. This CDR3 spans 11 amino acids. CDR3 residues: CAGGEAGGYTF. As DNA, the CDR3 is TGTGCCGGCGGGGAGGCCGGGGGCTACACCTTC.

This clonotype was recorded many times. The chain carries TRBV10-3 and TRBJ2-7; D unclear. This CDR3 has 14 residues. Per the germline V gene, CDR1 is ENHRY and CDR2 is SYGVKD. V was clipped by 3 bases and J by 0 bases, with 9 bases between them. The CDR3 DNA follows: TGTGCCATCAGTGAAAACCAAGGCTCCTACGAGCAGTACTTC. This encodes CAISENQGSYEQYF.

This clonotype has only a few counts. The chain employs TRBV29-1 and TRBJ1-1; D perhaps matches TRBD1 (6 bases). This CDR3 is 14 amino acids long. The V and J ends lost 0 bases and 5 bases respectively, with 13 bases between them. The germline V gene encodes CDR1 SQVTM and CDR2 ANQGSEA. The CDR3 is CSVEDRGGATEAFF. Here the CDR3 DNA reads TGCAGCGTTGAAGATCGGGGGGGCGCAACTGAAGCTTTCTTT.

CDR3 loop: CASSQDRFGLGFGSEQFF. CDR3 DNA sequence: TGTGCCAGCAGCCAAGATCGATTCGGGCTAGGGTTTGGCAGTGAGCAGTTCTTC. The chain links TRBV3-1 to TRBJ2-1; D remains unclear. This CDR3 has 18 residues. The germline V gene has CDR1 LGHDT and CDR2 YNNKEL (reference sequence). V gave up 0 bases and J gave up 9 bases, with 24 bases separating them.

The genes are TRBV5-1 and TRBJ2-1; D might be TRBD2 (5 bases). The germline CDR1 and CDR2 sequences are SGHRS and YFSETQ. V lost 4 bases, J lost 5 bases, and 13 bases lay in between. This CDR3 spans 14 amino acids. The CDR3 region is CASSEAAGHNEQFF. The CDR3 coding sequence is TGCGCCAGCAGCGAAGCGGCGGGCCACAATGAGCAGTTCTTC.

Notes on this clonotype: A read error is possible here, since a much larger clone lies one base away. The CDR3 end shows no conserved phenylalanine or tryptophan, and so a read error is likely. This chain joins TRBV11-2 and TRBJ1-1; D not resolved. Germline loops: CDR1 SGHAT, CDR2 FQNNGV. V was trimmed by 2 bases and J by 1 base, leaving 5 bases between them. The CDR3 loop spans 13 amino acids. For the CDR3, the DNA is TGTGCCAGCAGCTTAAGTTCGAACACTGAAGCTTTCTTA. Its translation: CASSLSSNTEAFL.

This clonotype was observed a handful of times. The J gene is TRBJ2-3, the V gene TRBV29-1; D uncertain. Deletions cut 4 bases from V and 3 bases from J, with 17 bases between. In germline, CDR1 is SQVTM, CDR2 ANQGSEA. The CDR3 consists of 15 residues. CDR3 region: CSVAPPGRLTDTQYF. CDR3 bases: TGCAGCGTTGCCCCACCTGGCAGACTGACAGATACGCAGTATTTT.

This clonotype was recorded a few times. The V gene is TRBV5-1, the J gene TRBJ2-6; the match to TRBD2 covers 8 bases. With V trimmed by 4 bases and J by 0 bases, 6 bases remained unmatched. The germline V gene encodes CDR1 SGHRS and CDR2 YFSETQ. The length of the CDR3 is 17 residues. In nucleotides, the CDR3 is TGCGCCAGCAGCCCTTCAGCGGGAGCCTCTGGGGCCAACGTCCTGACTTTC. Amino acid sequence: CASSPSAGASGANVLTF. Based on the CDR3 plus reference TRBV5-1 and TRBJ2-6, the full variable domain is KAGVTQTPRYLIKTRGQQVTLSCSPISGHRSVSWYQQTPGQGLQFLFEYFSETQRNKGNFPGRFSGRQFSNSRSEMNVSTLELGDSALYLCASSPSAGASGANVLTFGAGSRLTVL.

In this sample, this clonotype turned up a few times. V gene TRBV29-1 combines with J gene TRBJ1-4; D is possibly TRBD1 (5 bases). Germline V gives CDR1 SQVTM, CDR2 ANQGSEA. V lost 2 bases, J lost 11 bases, and 9 bases lay in between. The length of the CDR3 is 11 residues. For the CDR3, the DNA is TGCAGCGTTGAAATCCAGGGCAAACTGTTTTTT. Translation: CSVEIQGKLFF.

The V and J genes are TRBV6-6 and TRBJ2-7, with TRBD2 matching 8 bases. Germline trimming cut 8 bases from V and 7 bases from J; bases unmatched to any gene: 16. The germline CDR1 and CDR2 sequences are MNHNY and SVGAGI (reference sequence). The CDR3 has 15 residues. The CDR3 sequence: CASGPSGRAYNEQYF. In DNA, the CDR3 is TGTGCCAGCGGGCCTAGCGGGCGCGCCTACAATGAGCAGTACTTC.

V gene TRBV29-1 combines with J gene TRBJ2-7; D might be TRBD1 (6 bases). Germline CDR1 SQVTM, CDR2 ANQGSEA. This CDR3 region has 14 residues. The V gene lost 1 base and the J gene lost 7 bases, with 17 bases spanning the gap. The CDR3 coding sequence is TGCAGCGTTGAAGGGAGCGGCAGGGGCAGTGAGCAGTACTTC. Amino acid sequence: CSVEGSGRGSEQYF.

The chain is built from TRBV2 and TRBJ1-5; a weak D match, TRBD1 (5 bases). This CDR3 has 16 amino acids. The germline V and J ends were trimmed by 5 bases and 3 bases, with 17 bases remaining between them. CDR1 is SNHLY, CDR2 FYNNEI, per germline. CDR3 residues: CASSPRGAGHNQPQHF. DNA of the CDR3: TGTGCCAGCAGTCCAAGGGGTGCAGGGCACAATCAGCCCCAGCATTTT. Full variable domain (missing parts from reference TRBV2 and TRBJ1-5): EPEVTQTPSHQVTQMGQEVILRCVPISNHLYFYWYRQILGQKVEFLVSFYNNEISEKSEIFDDQFSVERPDGSNFTLKIRSTKLEDSAMYFCASSPRGAGHNQPQHFGDGTRLSIL.

CDR3 DNA: TGTGCCAGCTCACGAACGGGAGTTCGGCATGAGCAGTACTTC. This encodes CASSRTGVRHEQYF. V gene TRBV18 combines with J gene TRBJ2-7, with TRBD2 as a possible D gene (6 bases). The V end lost 4 bases, the J end lost 7 bases, and 17 bases lay between the germline ends. The CDR3 extends over 14 amino acids. Germline V gene sequence: CDR1 KGHSH, CDR2 LQKENI.

This clonotype has a count of ten or more. The J gene is TRBJ1-1, the V gene TRBV4-2; D gene ambiguous. Germline CDR1 and CDR2: LGHNA and YNFKEQ. The CDR3 runs to 14 residues. V dropped 5 bases and J dropped 1 base, with 11 bases sitting between them. CDR3 nucleotide sequence: TGTGCCAGCAGCGAAGTCAGGAAGAACACTGAAGCTTTCTTT. Translating it yields CASSEVRKNTEAFF.

The rearrangement joins TRBV7-8 to TRBJ2-4; 11 bases agree with TRBD2. This CDR3 is 17 amino acids long. Trimming at V came to 1 base and at J to 2 bases, leaving 4 bases not matched to a gene. Per germline, CDR1 SGHVS and CDR2 FQNEAQ. The CDR3 coding sequence is TGTGCCAGCAGCTTAGACCCTAGCGGGGGGACCAAAAACATTCAGTACTTC. Translating it yields CASSLDPSGGTKNIQYF.

This chain connects TRBV20-1 to TRBJ2-4; D gene unclear. The germline CDR1 and CDR2 sequences are DFQATT and SNEGSKA (reference sequence). The CDR3 sequence is 13 residues long. The germline V and J ends were trimmed by 1 base and 7 bases, with 11 bases remaining between them. The DNA of the CDR3 is TGCAGTGCTAGAGTTGACGGACCGAACATTCAGTACTTC. Protein: CSARVDGPNIQYF.